A selection of T cell receptor beta chains follows, all from one sample in a study of blood T cell repertoires in COVID-19. Sequenced by immunoSEQ multiplex PCR; TCRdb stores in-frame clones only, minus some. The data hold under 150,000 clones, with approximately 80% observed a single time. The sequencing sample was made of peripheral blood. These receptors were taken from a man older than 75 with acute or convalescent COVID-19. CDR3s include the opening cysteine and the closing phenylalanine or tryptophan. Not all rows give a size; the values are once, few, many and, for expanded clones, a class.

CASSGGQSTDTQYF	-	TRBV5-1	TRBJ2-3
CASSLFGILQETQYF	-	TRBV5-4	TRBJ2-5
CASSHRDRGQPQHF	-	TRBV19	TRBJ1-5
CASSPGQNYGYTF	-	TRBV18	TRBJ1-2
CASSPNRDNYGYTF	once	TRBV18	TRBJ1-2
CATSPTGANTGELFF	-	TRBV15	TRBJ2-2
CASSLEGGETQYF	-	TRBV11-3	TRBJ2-5
CASSSQGTNTEAFF	few	TRBV5-1	TRBJ1-1
CSVHKTGGGYNEQFF	-	TRBV29-1	TRBJ2-1
CASSSTSASTDTQYF	-	TRBV5-6	TRBJ2-3
CASSRGLLGQYF	few	TRBV11-1	TRBJ2-3
CASGLTQGAGAYNSPLHF	-	TRBV12-5	TRBJ1-6
CASTTGELFF	-	TRBV7-2	TRBJ2-2
CASSPTRWGEQFF	-	TRBV3-1/TRBV3-2	TRBJ2-1
CASSQDSQGKYGYTF	-	TRBV4-2	TRBJ1-2
CASGPNRGSSYEQYF	-	TRBV27	TRBJ2-7
CASSKALDGQQETQYF	-	TRBV21-1	TRBJ2-5
CASSPGQGGTGELFF	-	TRBV19	TRBJ2-2
CASSSRQGGTGANVLTF	-	TRBV19	TRBJ2-6
CASSLDDSHQPQHF	-	TRBV7-9	TRBJ1-5
CASSSSRTEAFF	few	TRBV28	TRBJ1-1
CASSSRGGASVNEQFF	-	TRBV5-4	TRBJ2-1
CASSQRGSANTGELFF	-	TRBV3-1/TRBV3-2	TRBJ2-2
CASSPLRGANVLTF	-	TRBV2	TRBJ2-6
CASSLAPGQRYNEQFF	-	TRBV5-1	TRBJ2-1